Shown below are 21 T cell receptor beta chains from a single sample sequenced in a study of CD8 T cells in ankylosing spondylitis. From the 5' RACE reads, TCRdb called clonotypes with MiXCR, one entry per CDR3 protein. The sample holds around 230,000 distinct CDR3 sequences, approximately 8% seen once. Sequenced: blood, either unsorted or a sorted T cell fraction (not recorded which). The receptors derive from a female donor with ankylosing spondylitis or in good health (not recorded which).

With regard to this clonotype: The junction does not match germline at one end; this may be a read error. This chain uses TRBV10-3 with TRBJ2-5; D may correspond to TRBD1 or TRBD2 (5 bases each). Germline CDR1 and CDR2: ENHRY and SYGVKD. There are 13 residues in the CDR3. The CDR3 spells CATHRDPQATQYF. The DNA of the CDR3 is TGTGCCACCCACCGGGACCCCCAAGCGACCCAGTACTTC.

This clonotype was recorded at least ten times. The chain uses TRBV29-1 and TRBJ2-3; 8 bases map to TRBD1. Germline V gene data show CDR1 as SQVTM and CDR2 as ANQGSEA. This CDR3 spans 13 amino acids. V was clipped by 5 bases and J by 4 bases; unmatched bases: 5. CDR3 nucleotides: TGCAGCGTTATGGACAGGGCCCCAGATACGCAGTATTTT. Translation gives CSVMDRAPDTQYF.

This clonotype has just a few counts. The gene calls are TRBV6-2 or TRBV6-3 and TRBJ2-2, with 8 bases identical to TRBD1. J lost 6 bases, V lost 6 bases, and 9 bases had no gene match. The germline V gene encodes CDR1 MNHEY and CDR2 SVGEGT. This CDR3 spans 15 amino acids. The CDR3 DNA sequence: TGTGCCAGCAGCCGATCAAACAGGGGGTCCGGGGAGCTGTTTTTT. It codes for CASSRSNRGSGELFF.

This clonotype has a count of ten or more. This chain connects TRBV5-4 to TRBJ2-3; 9 nucleotides match TRBD2. V lost 6 bases, J lost 6 bases, and 14 bases stayed unmatched. The CDR3 is made up of 16 amino acids. CDR1 and CDR2 from the germline V gene are SGHNT and YYREEE (reference sequence). The CDR3 coding sequence is TGTGCCAGCACCGGTTCGACTAGCGGCGCAAGTGATACGCAGTATTTT. Its translation is CASTGSTSGASDTQYF.

The chain uses TRBV7-2 and TRBJ2-5; 11 bases line up with TRBD2. Germline V lookup: CDR1 SGHTA, CDR2 FQGNSA. V dropped 4 bases and J dropped 5; count of bases not matched to a gene: 9. The CDR3 has 16 amino acids. For the CDR3, the DNA is TGTGCCAGCAGCTCCTATAGCGGGAGGGCTATGGAGACCCAGTACTTC. This codes for CASSSYSGRAMETQYF.

This clonotype was counted ten times or more. This chain joins TRBV6-1 and TRBJ2-1; 7 bases match TRBD2. The ends lost 3 bases at V and 9 bases at J; junction bases unmatched: 5. The CDR3 contains 13 residues. Germline CDR1 reads MNHNS; CDR2 reads SASEGT. CDR3: CASSDPTSVEQFF. Written as DNA, the CDR3 is TGTGCCAGCAGTGACCCTACTAGCGTTGAGCAGTTCTTC.

This clonotype was seen repeatedly, ten times or more. V gene TRBV19 combines with J gene TRBJ1-1, with unresolved D. Germline lookup yields CDR1 LNHDA and CDR2 SQIVND (reference sequence). The CDR3 length is 14 residues. Trimming shortened V by 7 bases and J by 1 base, and 13 bases separated the two germline ends. The CDR3 loop is CASTDRSRNTEAFF. CDR3 DNA sequence: TGTGCCAGTACGGATAGATCGAGGAACACTGAAGCTTTCTTT.

At least ten counts were recorded for this clonotype. CDR3 nucleotides: TGTGCCTGGAGAAGACAGGGGGCTTTGGCTGAAGCTTTCTTT. This encodes CAWRRQGALAEAFF. The chain links TRBV30 to TRBJ1-1, with TRBD1 matching 10 bases. CDR3 length: 14 amino acids. Germline CDR1 is GTSNPN and CDR2 is SVGIG (reference sequence). J was trimmed by 6 bases and V by 3 bases; bases with no gene match: 7.

At least ten counts were recorded for this clonotype. This chain links TRBV28 with TRBJ2-7; D is unclear. CDR1 and CDR2 from the germline V gene are MDHEN and SYDVKM. CDR3 length: 11 amino acids. Trimming left V 4 bases short and J 5 bases short, with 6 bases between. The CDR3 spells CASSSANEQYF. In DNA, the CDR3 is TGTGCCAGCAGTTCGGCGAACGAGCAGTACTTC.

This clonotype turned up a few times. The rearrangement uses TRBV27 and TRBJ1-4; no clear D gene. The CDR3 is 14 amino acids. Germline V gene sequence: CDR1 MNHEY, CDR2 SMNVEV (reference sequence). The ends were cut back, 11 bases at V and 0 bases at J, with 13 bases in the middle. CDR3 nucleotide sequence: TGTGCCTTGGCTAAAACCGCAACTAATGAAAAACTGTTTTTT. This encodes CALAKTATNEKLFF.

This clonotype appeared many times. The CDR3 sequence: CASSPGGLAPYEQYF. The CDR3 DNA sequence: TGCGCCAGCAGCCCGGGGGGACTAGCGCCCTACGAGCAGTACTTC. The V call is TRBV5-1, the J call TRBJ2-7; 10 positions agree with TRBD2. Germline V lookup: CDR1 SGHRS, CDR2 YFSETQ. This CDR3 contains 15 residues. The trim removed 4 bases at V and 2 bases at J, leaving 6 bases unmatched. Together with reference TRBV5-1 and TRBJ2-7, the CDR3 gives the full variable domain: KAGVTQTPRYLIKTRGQQVTLSCSPISGHRSVSWYQQTPGQGLQFLFEYFSETQRNKGNFPGRFSGRQFSNSRSEMNVSTLELGDSALYLCASSPGGLAPYEQYFGPGTRLTVT.

This clonotype occurred many times. The chain joins TRBV12-3 or TRBV12-4 to TRBJ2-1, with TRBD1 matching over 8 bases. Losses at the gene ends were 8 bases for V and 6 bases for J; bases not matched to a gene: 12. The CDR3 totals 15 residues. DNA for the CDR3: TGTGCCAGCCCCCCGGACAGGGTAGTGGCCAATGAGCAGTTCTTC. Residues: CASPPDRVVANEQFF.

The gene calls are TRBV10-3 and TRBJ2-1, with 11 bases matching TRBD2. CDR1 is ENHRY, CDR2 SYGVKD, per germline. CDR3 size: 14 residues. Trimming took 5 bases from V and 7 from J; bases not matched to a gene: 4. For the CDR3, the DNA is TGTGCCATCAGTATAGCGGGAGGGCCGAATGAGCAGTTCTTC. Encoded protein: CAISIAGGPNEQFF.

This clonotype was counted at least ten times. The gene calls are TRBV12-3 or TRBV12-4 and TRBJ1-5; D uncertain. With 6 bases removed from V and 7 bases from J, the gap between germline ends came to 16 bases. CDR3 length: 14 residues. The CDR3 DNA sequence: TGTGCCAGCAGGGGAGACTCTCCGGTCCAGCCCCAGCATTTT. Its protein product is CASRGDSPVQPQHF.

Only a few counts were recorded for this clonotype. The V and J genes are TRBV6-2 or TRBV6-3 and TRBJ2-1; no clear D gene. CDR1 and CDR2 (germline): MNHEY, SVGEGT. The CDR3 is made up of 13 amino acids. V lost 0 bases and J lost 9, with 9 bases in between. The CDR3 DNA reads TGTGCCAGCAGTTACTCCCCCCTCCGTGAGCAGTTCTTC. Translating gives CASSYSPLREQFF.

This clonotype was recorded at least ten times. V and J are TRBV4-3 and TRBJ2-2, with a tentative D call TRBD1 (6 bases). V lost 0 bases, J lost 0 bases, and 20 bases lay in between. The germline V gene has CDR1 LGHNA and CDR2 YSLEER. CDR3 length: 20 residues. In DNA, the CDR3 is TGCGCCAGCAGCCAAGATGTGGCTGGTTTGGGGGCAGCGAACACCGGGGAGCTGTTTTTT. It yields the protein CASSQDVAGLGAANTGELFF.

This clonotype was seen ten or more times. The chain joins TRBV3-1 to TRBJ1-1; D is uncertain. The V end lost 3 bases, the J end lost 0 bases, and 11 bases lay between the germline ends. Looked up from germline, CDR1 is LGHDT and CDR2 is YNNKEL (reference sequence). The CDR3 length is 15 residues. The CDR3 region is CASSHPQGLNTEAFF. The CDR3 DNA follows: TGTGCCAGCAGCCACCCTCAAGGATTGAACACTGAAGCTTTCTTT.

This clonotype was observed many times. The gene calls are TRBV20-1 and TRBJ1-5; D ambiguous. Germline values: CDR1 DFQATT, CDR2 SNEGSKA (reference sequence). CDR3 size: 13 residues. Trimming stripped 4 bases from V and 10 bases from J, with 17 bases between. In nucleotides, the CDR3 is TGCAGTGCTAAGAGCGGGGTGCCGCGTCCCCAGCATTTT. As protein: CSAKSGVPRPQHF.

This clonotype showed up many times. CDR3 nucleotides: TGTGCCAGCAGCCCTAACTGGGGAAACACCATATATTTT. Translated, it gives CASSPNWGNTIYF. V and J are TRBV3-1 and TRBJ1-3; D remains ambiguous. The CDR3 consists of 13 residues. The V end was cut by 4 bases, the J end by 4 bases, with 8 bases between. Germline assignment: CDR1 LGHDT and CDR2 YNNKEL (reference sequence).

This clonotype was recorded many times. V and J are TRBV20-1 and TRBJ2-1; D might be TRBD2 (6 bases). V was shortened by 2 bases and J by 12 bases, with 11 bases between the two germline ends. The CDR3 covers 11 residues. The germline V gene has CDR1 DFQATT and CDR2 SNEGSKA (reference sequence). The CDR3: CSARTRTTQFF. CDR3 coding DNA: TGCAGTGCTAGAACCCGGACTACGCAGTTCTTC.

This clonotype was seen at least ten times. The rearrangement links TRBV29-1 to TRBJ2-1; D is unclear. CDR1 SQVTM and CDR2 ANQGSEA come from the germline V gene. The CDR3 has 17 residues. V shed 3 bases and J shed 2 bases, with 20 bases lying between them. The CDR3 sequence: CSVESPSGPEAYNEQFF. DNA for the CDR3: TGCAGCGTTGAGAGCCCCTCAGGCCCCGAAGCCTACAATGAGCAGTTCTTC.